What follows is one T cell receptor (beta chain) and its context. CDR1 is SQVTM and CDR2 is ANQGSEA in the germline V gene. This CDR3 is 12 amino acids long. Trimming cost V 7 bases and J 5 bases, with 14 bases left between them. The sample belongs to a study of blood T cell repertoires in COVID-19. Per the original data handling: Reference gene primer amplification gave nucleated cell count estimates. Sequencing used immunoSEQ multiplex PCR; TCRdb keeps in-frame clones, though not all of them. V and J calls and clone size are as listed in that table; D and trimming were resolved from the DNA. The repertoire holds approximately 310,000 clones, with over 75% as singletons.

The receptor's source is a woman aged 45 to 65 who had recovered from COVID-19. The J gene is TRBJ1-2, the V gene TRBV29-1; unclear D gene. Sequencing input: peripheral blood. The CDR3 DNA reads TGCAGCGCCTGGTATTGGAGTTATGGCTACACCTTC. Protein sequence: CSAWYWSYGYTF.